This TCR beta chain was recovered during a study of OX40 agonist ivuxolimab in advanced cancers. Study-level findings and limits: Among T cells, CD8+ cells averaged more expanded clones than CD4+ cells.

Clones were read by immunoSEQ multiplex PCR, and TCRdb kept only the in-frame ones, dropping some. The sample comprises over 65,000 clones, 80% to 95% of which are singletons, and roughly 9.6% rests with the top ten. In germline, CDR1 is LNHNV, CDR2 YYDKDF (reference sequence). V was trimmed by 1 base and J by 6 bases, leaving 8 bases between them. This CDR3 comprises 13 residues. Comment on this clone: Its antigen remains unidentified.

The receptor's source is an adult with an advanced solid tumor such as melanoma, head and neck, liver or kidney cancer. Sample: CD4+ or CD8+ T cells sorted from blood, taken in a trial of the OX40 agonist ivuxolimab. This chain uses TRBV15 with TRBJ2-3; D is unclear. CDR3: CATSRARSDTQYF. In DNA form, the CDR3 reads TGTGCCACCAGCAGAGCCCGATCGGATACGCAGTATTTT.